This section outlines one T cell receptor beta chain sequence together with its context. V was pared by 7 bases and J by 2 bases, with 12 bases between. CDR3 length equals 13 residues. CDR1 MNHEY and CDR2 SMNVEV come from the germline V gene (reference sequence). The protocol was immunoSEQ multiplex PCR, while the TCRdb copy is restricted to in-frame clones and leaves out a portion. The table lists tens of thousands of clones, around 90% of them singletons. This specimen comes from a study of control samples from healthy donors and cancer patients. Specimen: PBMCs. The clonotype originates from a man aged 35-49 years with colorectal cancer. The chain has TRBV27 and TRBJ2-7; a possible D gene is TRBD1 (5 bases). The CDR3 reads CASKRQNAYEQYF. The CDR3, as DNA: TGTGCCAGCAAACGACAGAATGCCTACGAGCAGTACTTC.